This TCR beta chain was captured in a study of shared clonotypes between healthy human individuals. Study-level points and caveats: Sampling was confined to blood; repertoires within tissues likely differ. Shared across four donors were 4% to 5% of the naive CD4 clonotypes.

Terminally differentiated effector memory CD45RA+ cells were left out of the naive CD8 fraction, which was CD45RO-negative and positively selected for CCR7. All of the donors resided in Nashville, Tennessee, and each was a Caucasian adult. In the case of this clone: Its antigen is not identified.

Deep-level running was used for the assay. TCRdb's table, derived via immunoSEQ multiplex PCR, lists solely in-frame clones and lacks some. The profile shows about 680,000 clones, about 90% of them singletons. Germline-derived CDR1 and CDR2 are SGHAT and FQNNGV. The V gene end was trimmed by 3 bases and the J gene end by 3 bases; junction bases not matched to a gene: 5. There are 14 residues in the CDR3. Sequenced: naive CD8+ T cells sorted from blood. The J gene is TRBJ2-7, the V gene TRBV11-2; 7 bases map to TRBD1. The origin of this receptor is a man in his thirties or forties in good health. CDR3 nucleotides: TGTGCCAGCAGCTTCCACAGGGGCGGCTACGAGCAGTACTTC. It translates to CASSFHRGGYEQYF.